This T cell receptor beta chain is from a study of patients and donors after allogeneic stem cell transplantation. TCRdb redid the calling of the RT-PCR reads with MiXCR, one entry per CDR3 protein. The sample records over 150,000 distinct CDR3 sequences, approximately 28% being singletons. V trimming: 3 bases; J trimming: 3 bases; junction bases outside the gene matches: 19. The CDR3 is 20 amino acids. The germline V gene has CDR1 MGHDK and CDR2 SYGVNS. The specimen was blood, either unsorted or a sorted T cell fraction (not recorded which). The sequence derives from a human donor who was either an allogeneic HSCT recipient or a stem cell or donor lymphocyte infusion donor (not recorded which). It is not recorded whose cells these are; they may come from a transplant donor. The chain carries TRBV25-1 and TRBJ2-4, with TRBD1 matching 8 bases. The CDR3 DNA sequence: TGTGCCAGCAGTGACCCAAAGGGGAACAGGGGGATGTCCGGCAAAAACATTCAGTACTTC. Its protein product is CASSDPKGNRGMSGKNIQYF.